The rows below give T cell receptor beta chains drawn from one sample of a study of fetal regulatory T cell absence and autoimmunity. The data were produced by immunoSEQ multiplex PCR, yet TCRdb's version contains in-frame clones alone and is incomplete. In the table there are 46,000 or so clones, roughly 80% of which are singletons. The specimen was cord blood. The source is a newborn boy with IPEX syndrome. Each CDR3 is given with its conserved first and last residue. Each record gives: V gene, CDR3 length, D gene, clone size, J gene, CDR3 protein, CDR3 DNA. D genes are given only for firm matches. Part of the rows lack a size; the others show once, few, many or a class for expanded clones.

V: TRBV6-1; length: 16; D: .; size: once; J: TRBJ2-3; CDR3: CASSEREGGGPDTQYF; DNA: TGTGCCAGCAGTGAAAGGGAGGGGGGCGGCCCAGATACGCAGTATTTT
V: TRBV29-1; length: 13; D: .; size: .; J: TRBJ1-4; CDR3: CSASHGPNEKLFF; DNA: TGCAGCGCTTCGCACGGCCCTAATGAAAAACTGTTTTTT
V: TRBV5-1; length: 16; D: .; size: .; J: TRBJ1-2; CDR3: CASSLWPNLLDYGYTF; DNA: TGCGCCAGCAGCTTGTGGCCTAACCTCTTGGACTATGGCTACACCTTC
V: TRBV6-1; length: 15; D: .; size: .; J: TRBJ2-5; CDR3: CASLRRQEVWETQYF; DNA: TGTGCCAGCCTACGAAGACAGGAGGTGTGGGAGACCCAGTACTTC
V: TRBV27; length: 13; D: .; size: .; J: TRBJ2-5; CDR3: CASSFGGRETQYF; DNA: TGTGCCAGCAGTTTTGGGGGGAGGGAGACCCAGTACTTC
V: TRBV10-1; length: 11; D: .; size: few; J: TRBJ1-5; CDR3: CASILERPQHF; DNA: TGCGCCAGCATTCTAGAGCGGCCCCAGCATTTT
V: TRBV9; length: 19; D: TRBD2; size: .; J: TRBJ2-3; CDR3: CASSLQGAPGLAGKDTQYF; DNA: TGTGCCAGCAGCCTCCAGGGAGCCCCGGGACTAGCGGGGAAAGATACGCAGTATTTT
V: TRBV5-1; length: 15; D: .; size: .; J: TRBJ2-5; CDR3: CASSLEVGAEETQYF; DNA: TGCGCCAGCAGCTTGGAGGTAGGGGCAGAAGAGACCCAGTACTTC
V: TRBV30; length: 12; D: .; size: .; J: TRBJ2-7; CDR3: CAWSPSNYEQYF; DNA: TGTGCCTGGAGTCCCAGCAACTACGAGCAGTACTTC
V: TRBV6-8; length: 13; D: .; size: .; J: TRBJ2-7; CDR3: CASSPGHSYEQYF; DNA: TGTGCCAGCAGTCCGGGACACTCCTACGAGCAGTACTTC
V: TRBV2; length: 12; D: .; size: few; J: TRBJ1-1; CDR3: CASKMVNTEAFF; DNA: TGTGCCAGCAAGATGGTGAACACTGAAGCTTTCTTT
V: TRBV11-2; length: 13; D: .; size: .; J: TRBJ2-1; CDR3: CASSELVRDEQFF; DNA: TGTGCCAGCAGCGAGCTCGTAAGAGATGAGCAGTTCTTC
V: TRBV6-6; length: 14; D: TRBD1; size: .; J: TRBJ1-2; CDR3: CASSYLTGGYGYTF; DNA: TGTGCCAGCAGTTACCTAACAGGGGGCTATGGCTACACCTTC
V: TRBV2; length: 14; D: TRBD1; size: .; J: TRBJ2-7; CDR3: CASSEGDRFYEQYF; DNA: TGTGCCAGCAGTGAAGGGGACAGATTCTACGAGCAGTACTTC
V: TRBV6-6; length: 16; D: TRBD1; size: once; J: TRBJ2-3; CDR3: CASSYSGTGGTDTQYF; DNA: TGTGCCAGCAGTTACAGTGGGACAGGGGGCACAGATACGCAGTATTTT
V: TRBV20-1; length: 11; D: .; size: .; J: TRBJ1-2; CDR3: CSAMHSYGYTF; DNA: TGCAGTGCTATGCACAGCTATGGCTACACCTTC
V: TRBV6-5; length: 15; D: .; size: .; J: TRBJ2-3; CDR3: CASSYSGLFTDTQYF; DNA: TGTGCCAGCAGTTACTCGGGGCTTTTCACAGATACGCAGTATTTT
V: TRBV19; length: 15; D: TRBD1; size: .; J: TRBJ1-3; CDR3: CASSRRGPSGNTIYF; DNA: TGTGCCAGTAGTCGCAGGGGGCCCTCTGGAAACACCATATATTTT
V: TRBV2; length: 14; D: .; size: .; J: TRBJ2-3; CDR3: CASSEAQGTDTQYF; DNA: TGTGCCAGCAGTGAAGCCCAGGGAACAGATACGCAGTATTTT
V: TRBV19; length: 17; D: TRBD1; size: .; J: TRBJ2-6; CDR3: CASSIGTGFTGANVLTF; DNA: TGTGCCAGTAGTATCGGGACAGGGTTCACTGGGGCCAACGTCCTGACTTTC
V: TRBV21-1; length: 18; D: .; size: .; J: TRBJ2-7; CDR3: CASSKARGTGGALYEQYF; DNA: TGTGCCAGCAGCAAAGCGCGGGGGACAGGGGGGGCTCTCTACGAGCAGTACTTC
V: TRBV4-2; length: 14; D: .; size: .; J: TRBJ2-1; CDR3: CASSRRFSYNEQFF; DNA: TGTGCCAGCAGCCGCAGATTTTCCTACAATGAGCAGTTCTTC
V: TRBV7-2; length: 15; D: TRBD1; size: .; J: TRBJ1-6; CDR3: CASSLAGQGNSPLHF; DNA: TGTGCCAGCAGCTTAGCTGGACAGGGAAATTCACCCCTCCACTTT
V: TRBV7-2; length: 16; D: TRBD2; size: .; J: TRBJ2-3; CDR3: CASSWLGGILTDTQYF; DNA: TGTGCCAGCAGCTGGCTGGGGGGGATTCTCACAGATACGCAGTATTTT
V: TRBV2; length: 15; D: TRBD1; size: .; J: TRBJ2-3; CDR3: CASSEGTGGWDTQYF; DNA: TGTGCCAGCAGCGAAGGGACAGGGGGTTGGGATACGCAGTATTTT
V: TRBV9; length: 14; D: .; size: .; J: TRBJ2-2; CDR3: CASSVGSGTGELFF; DNA: TGTGCCAGCAGCGTGGGTAGCGGCACCGGGGAGCTGTTTTTT
V: TRBV30; length: 19; D: .; size: .; J: TRBJ2-1; CDR3: CAWSVPYRLAYYSYNEQFF; DNA: TGTGCCTGGAGTGTACCCTATCGCTTAGCGTATTACTCCTACAATGAGCAGTTCTTC
V: TRBV10-3; length: 16; D: TRBD2; size: .; J: TRBJ2-1; CDR3: CAISEGLAGGLGEQFF; DNA: TGTGCCATCAGTGAGGGACTAGCGGGAGGTTTGGGTGAGCAGTTCTTC
V: TRBV4-2; length: 19; D: TRBD2; size: .; J: TRBJ2-2; CDR3: CASSQVSLAGGLNTGELFF; DNA: TGTGCCAGCAGCCAAGTATCCCTAGCGGGAGGGCTGAACACCGGGGAGCTGTTTTTT
V: TRBV7-9; length: 16; D: .; size: .; J: TRBJ2-1; CDR3: CASSLWQASRVDEQFF; DNA: TGTGCCAGCAGCTTATGGCAGGCGTCCAGAGTGGATGAGCAGTTCTTC
V: TRBV5-4; length: 11; D: .; size: .; J: TRBJ2-4; CDR3: CASSWKNIQYF; DNA: TGTGCCAGCAGCTGGAAAAACATTCAGTACTTC
V: TRBV30; length: 14; D: TRBD1; size: .; J: TRBJ1-3; CDR3: CAWSSGGAGNTIYF; DNA: TGTGCCTGGAGTTCAGGGGGCGCTGGAAACACCATATATTTT
V: TRBV19; length: 15; D: .; size: .; J: TRBJ1-5; CDR3: CASSMSRAADQPQHF; DNA: TGTGCCAGTAGTATGAGTAGGGCGGCGGATCAGCCCCAGCATTTT
V: TRBV4-1; length: 17; D: TRBD2; size: .; J: TRBJ2-1; CDR3: CASSHLLAGGRRNEQFF; DNA: TGCGCCAGCAGCCATCTCCTAGCGGGAGGGCGACGCAATGAGCAGTTCTTC
V: TRBV27; length: 15; D: .; size: .; J: TRBJ1-2; CDR3: CASSLRTNANYGYTF; DNA: TGTGCCAGCAGTCTACGGACAAACGCTAACTATGGCTACACCTTC
V: TRBV19; length: 13; D: .; size: once; J: TRBJ1-2; CDR3: CASTPRGRYGYTF; DNA: TGTGCCAGTACCCCTCGGGGGAGGTATGGCTACACCTTC
V: TRBV30; length: 12; D: TRBD1; size: .; J: TRBJ1-6; CDR3: CAWDRGNSPLHF; DNA: TGTGCCTGGGACAGGGGGAATTCACCCCTCCACTTT
V: TRBV5-8; length: 19; D: TRBD1; size: .; J: TRBJ1-4; CDR3: CASSAGTANPFATNEKLFF; DNA: TGTGCCAGCAGCGCTGGGACAGCGAACCCCTTTGCAACTAATGAAAAACTGTTTTTT
V: TRBV6-9; length: 13; D: .; size: .; J: TRBJ1-2; CDR3: CASSSTVYYGYTF; DNA: TGTGCCAGCAGTTCGACAGTTTACTATGGCTACACCTTC